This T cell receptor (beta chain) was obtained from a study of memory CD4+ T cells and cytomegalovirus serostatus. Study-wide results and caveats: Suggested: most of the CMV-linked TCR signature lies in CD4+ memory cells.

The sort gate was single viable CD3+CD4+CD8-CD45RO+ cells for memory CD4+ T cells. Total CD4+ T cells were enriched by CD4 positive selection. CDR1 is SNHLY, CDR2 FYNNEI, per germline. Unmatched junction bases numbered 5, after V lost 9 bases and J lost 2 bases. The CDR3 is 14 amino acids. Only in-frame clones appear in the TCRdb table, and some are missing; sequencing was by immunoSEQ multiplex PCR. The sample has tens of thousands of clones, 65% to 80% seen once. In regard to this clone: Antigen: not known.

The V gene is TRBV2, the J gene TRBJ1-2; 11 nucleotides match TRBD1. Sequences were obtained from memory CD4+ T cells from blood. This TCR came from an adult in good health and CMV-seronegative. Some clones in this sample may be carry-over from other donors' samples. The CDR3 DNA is TGTGCCAGGGGGGGGACAGGGGGAAACTATGGCTACACCTTC. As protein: CARGGTGGNYGYTF.